This T cell receptor beta chain was identified in a study of tumor-infiltrating lymphocytes in localized non-small cell lung cancer. The wider study: The cohort mixed smokers and never-smokers, several histologies, and some post-neoadjuvant-chemotherapy samples. Resected tumor was paired with non-adjacent uninvolved lung from the same patient. Whole-study findings and limits: Only some patients had TCR sequencing, depending on available tissue. TCRbeta sequencing showed higher T cell infiltration in tumors than uninvolved lung.

The CDR3 is 17 amino acids. The germline gives CDR1 LNHDA, CDR2 SQIVND (reference sequence). V was trimmed by 6 bases and J by 0 bases, leaving 18 bases between them. The data were produced by immunoSEQ multiplex PCR, yet TCRdb's version contains in-frame clones alone and is incomplete. The sample contains approximately 10,000 clones, 60% to 80% of which appear only once. As for this clone: Its antigen is unidentified.

Sequenced sample: uninvolved lung tissue not adjacent to the tumor. V and J are TRBV19 and TRBJ1-5; D uncertain. The receptor was isolated from a human donor with non-small cell lung cancer. The CDR3 DNA is TGTGCCAGTAGCCCCCAGCGGACCCTCTATAGCAATCAGCCCCAGCATTTT. Its protein product is CASSPQRTLYSNQPQHF.